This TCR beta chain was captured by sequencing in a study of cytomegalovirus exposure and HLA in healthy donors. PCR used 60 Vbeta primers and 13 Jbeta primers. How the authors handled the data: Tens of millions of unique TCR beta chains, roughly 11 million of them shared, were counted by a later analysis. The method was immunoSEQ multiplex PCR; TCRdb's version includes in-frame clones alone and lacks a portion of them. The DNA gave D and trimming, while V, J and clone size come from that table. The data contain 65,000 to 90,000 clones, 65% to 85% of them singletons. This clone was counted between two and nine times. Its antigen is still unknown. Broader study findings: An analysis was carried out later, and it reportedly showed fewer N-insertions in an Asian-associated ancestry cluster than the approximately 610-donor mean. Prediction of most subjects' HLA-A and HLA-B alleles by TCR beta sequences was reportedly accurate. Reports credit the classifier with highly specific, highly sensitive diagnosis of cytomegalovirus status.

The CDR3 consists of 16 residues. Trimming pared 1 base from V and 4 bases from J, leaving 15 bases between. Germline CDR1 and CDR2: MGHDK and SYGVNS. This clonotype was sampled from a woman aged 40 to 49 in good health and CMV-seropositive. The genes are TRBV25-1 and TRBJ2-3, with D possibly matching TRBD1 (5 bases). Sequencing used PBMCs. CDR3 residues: CASSESHGARSDTQYF. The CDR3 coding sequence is TGTGCCAGCAGTGAATCACATGGGGCCAGGTCAGATACGCAGTATTTT.